Listed below are T cell receptor beta chains from one sample, sequenced in a study of cytomegalovirus exposure and HLA in healthy donors. The repertoire was sequenced with immunoSEQ multiplex PCR; TCRdb's copy has only in-frame clones and lacks some. The sample includes fewer than 200,000 clones, around 83% of them seen just once. Material: PBMCs. The source is a man in his forties or fifties in good health and CMV-seropositive. The CDR3 runs from the conserved cysteine through the conserved F or W. A D gene is named only where the DNA matches it firmly. The listing skips clone size in some rows; elsewhere it reads once, few, many or a size class.

>TRBJ1-1|.|.|TRBV10-2
TGCGCCAGCCTAAGGCCAGAAGTGGGCAACACTGAAGCTTTCTTT
CASLRPEVGNTEAFF
>TRBJ2-5|.|.|TRBV6-1
TGTGCCGGCGGCTACCAAGAGACCCAGTACTTC
CAGGYQETQYF
>TRBJ1-6|once|.|TRBV7-9
TGTGCCAGCAGCTTCATTTCACCCCTCCACTTT
CASSFISPLHF
>TRBJ1-1|.|.|TRBV19
TGTGCCAGTAGTATCCCCGCAGGGAACACTGAAGCTTTCTTT
CASSIPAGNTEAFF
>TRBJ1-5|.|.|TRBV19
TGTGCCAGTAGTATTCTCCCTAGCAATCAGCCCCAGCATTTT
CASSILPSNQPQHF
>TRBJ2-7|once|TRBD1|TRBV6-5
TGTGCCAGCAGCCGCCCCGGGACAGGGGCCTACGAGCAGTACTTC
CASSRPGTGAYEQYF
>TRBJ1-2|.|.|TRBV6-1
TGTGCCAGCACGTTGGACAGCGGCTTTCTGGGCTACACCTTC
CASTLDSGFLGYTF
>TRBJ2-1|.|TRBD2|TRBV5-1
TGCGCCAGCAGCTTGAGCGGGAGTGGGTACAATGAGCAGTTCTTC
CASSLSGSGYNEQFF
>TRBJ2-7|.|.|TRBV7-8
TGTGCCAGCAGCTCTAATGGGGGCCCAACCCACTACGAGCAGTACTTC
CASSSNGGPTHYEQYF
>TRBJ2-3|.|.|TRBV9
TGTGCCAGCACCACGGGATACACAGATACGCAGTATTTT
CASTTGYTDTQYF
>TRBJ1-5|.|TRBD1|TRBV4-1
TGCGCCAGCAGCCAAGATTGGACAGGGTCCAATCAGCCCCAGCATTTT
CASSQDWTGSNQPQHF
>TRBJ2-2|.|TRBD2|TRBV19
TGTGCCAGTAGTGCGGGGGCGAACACCGGGGAGCTGTTTTTT
CASSAGANTGELFF
>TRBJ2-7|.|TRBD2|TRBV5-4
TGTGCCAGCAGCTTAGGTAGCGGGAGACACGAGCAGTACTTC
CASSLGSGRHEQYF
>TRBJ2-5|.|.|TRBV29-1
TGCAGCGTTGAAGAAGGGGGTGGAGAGACCCAGTACTTC
CSVEEGGGETQYF
>TRBJ2-3|.|TRBD2|TRBV7-6
TGTGCCAGCAGCCTAAGTAGCGGGACCACAGATACGCAGTATTTT
CASSLSSGTTDTQYF
>TRBJ2-3|.|TRBD2|TRBV29-1
TGCAGCGTTGCCGGCGGGGGGGGAAAGGATACGCAGTATTTT
CSVAGGGGKDTQYF
>TRBJ2-7|.|TRBD1|TRBV6-6
TGTGCCAGCACCCCACAGGGGATCTCCTACGAGCAGTACTTC
CASTPQGISYEQYF